These 17 T cell receptor beta chains were sequenced from one sample in a study of shared clonotypes between healthy human individuals. Profiling relied on immunoSEQ multiplex PCR, and the TCRdb table lists in-frame clones only, not all of them. The sample consists of approximately 980,000 clones, approximately 80% of them appearing once. The material sequenced was memory CD4+ T cells sorted from blood. Described subset: CD45RA-negative fraction. The receptors were sampled from a young man in good health.

The chain is built from TRBV30 and TRBJ1-2; D unresolved. The CDR3 consists of 15 residues. Germline V lookup: CDR1 GTSNPN, CDR2 SVGIG (reference sequence). The V end was cut by 0 bases, the J end by 2 bases, with 13 bases between. The CDR3 spells CAWSVGQAWNYGYTF. The CDR3 DNA reads TGTGCCTGGAGTGTTGGGCAGGCTTGGAACTATGGCTACACCTTC. The complete variable domain, with remaining parts taken from reference TRBV30 and TRBJ1-2, reads SQTIHQWPATLVQPVGSPLSLECTVEGTSNPNLYWYRQAAGRGLQLLFYSVGIGQISSEVPQNLSASRPQDRQFILSSKKLLLSDSGFYLCAWSVGQAWNYGYTFGSGTRLTVV.

Details on this clone: A much larger clonotype is one base distant, so this may be a read error. This CDR3 is also generated by other DNA sequences in the sample. V is TRBV30 and J is TRBJ1-4, with D perhaps TRBD1 (5 bases). Trimming cost V 0 bases and J 2 bases, with 7 bases left between them. Germline values: CDR1 GTSNPN, CDR2 SVGIG (reference sequence). CDR3 length: 14 amino acids. CDR3 region: CAWSVGGTNEKLFF. Here the CDR3 DNA reads TGTGCCTGGAGTGTGGGGGGTACTAATGAAAAACTGTTTTTT.

This clone was picked up one time. V gene TRBV5-1 combines with J gene TRBJ2-4; 8 nucleotides match TRBD1. The CDR3 runs to 15 residues. The ends lost 1 base at V and 6 bases at J; junction bases unmatched: 6. CDR1 and CDR2 from the germline V gene are SGHRS and YFSETQ. CDR3 DNA: TGCGCCAGCAGCTTGTTTCAGGGGGCGGGAAACATTCAGTACTTC. Its translation is CASSLFQGAGNIQYF.

This clone has more than one count but fewer than ten. The chain employs TRBV7-2 and TRBJ2-1; D is undetermined. Trimming took 3 bases from V and 8 from J, leaving 14 bases between them. From germline, CDR1 is SGHTA and CDR2 FQGNSA. The CDR3 contains 14 residues. CDR3 amino acids: CASSLKTGPYEQFF. CDR3 DNA: TGTGCCAGCAGCTTGAAGACCGGTCCCTATGAGCAGTTCTTC.

As to this clone: The same CDR3 can be traced to other DNA sequences in this sample. The chain links TRBV5-1 to TRBJ2-7; the D gene is possibly TRBD1 (7 bases). Trimming left V 2 bases short and J 1 base short, with 13 bases between. Germline V CDR1 and CDR2: SGHRS, YFSETQ. There are 15 residues in the CDR3. The CDR3 loop is CASSLGGTASYEQYF. The CDR3 region has the DNA TGCGCCAGCAGCTTAGGGGGGACAGCATCCTACGAGCAGTACTTC.

V usage is TRBV5-8 and J usage is TRBJ2-5; D possibly corresponds to TRBD1 (6 bases). The CDR3 has 14 residues. The V gene's germline CDR1 is SGHTS and CDR2 YDEGEE. The V end lost 3 bases, the J end lost 5 bases, and 14 bases lay between the germline ends. Written as DNA, the CDR3 is TGTGCCAGCAGCTATGGACAGACCGGGGAGACCCAGTACTTC. Translated: CASSYGQTGETQYF.

The rearrangement links TRBV15 to TRBJ2-6; D could derive from TRBD1 or TRBD2 (5 bases each). CDR3 length equals 17 residues. Deletions cut 0 bases from V and 0 bases from J, with 9 bases between. Per germline, CDR1 LNHNV and CDR2 YYDKDF (reference sequence). The CDR3 region is CATSRDWGYSGANVLTF. CDR3 DNA: TGTGCCACCAGCAGAGATTGGGGGTACTCTGGGGCCAACGTCCTGACTTTC.

J is TRBJ2-2 and V is TRBV9; D remains ambiguous. This CDR3 has 13 amino acids. The germline V and J ends were trimmed by 7 bases and 5 bases, with 12 bases remaining between them. Germline-derived CDR1 and CDR2 are SGDLS and YYNGEE. The CDR3 nucleotides read TGTGCCAGCTCCCCACTTCTGACCGGGGAGCTGTTTTTT. Encoded protein: CASSPLLTGELFF.

This chain links TRBV6-5 with TRBJ2-2, with 8 bases fitting TRBD1. Germline V CDR1 and CDR2: MNHEY, SVGAGI. The CDR3 spans 14 residues. J gave up 0 bases and V 6 bases, and 0 bases lay outside the gene matches. The CDR3 nucleotides are TGTGCCAGCAGGGGACAGGCGAACACCGGGGAGCTGTTTTTT. Encoded protein: CASRGQANTGELFF.

J is TRBJ1-4 and V is TRBV7-9; 8 bases match TRBD1. V gave up 5 bases and J gave up 9 bases; unmatched junction bases: 8. Germline assignment: CDR1 SEHNR and CDR2 FQNEAQ (reference sequence). CDR3 size: 14 residues. The CDR3 region is CASSPGQGFKKLFF. The CDR3 DNA sequence: TGTGCCAGCAGCCCCGGACAGGGTTTTAAAAAACTGTTTTTT. The whole variable domain, filled in from reference TRBV7-9 and TRBJ1-4, reads DTGVSQNPRHKITKRGQNVTFRCDPISEHNRLYWYRQTLGQGPEFLTYFQNEAQLEKSRLLSDRFSAERPKGSFSTLEIQRTEQGDSAMYLCASSPGQGFKKLFFGSGTQLSVL.

The V gene is TRBV6-1, the J gene TRBJ1-5; D unresolved. The CDR3 length is 13 residues. Trimming left V 9 bases short and J 4 bases short, with 13 bases between. Germline CDR1 is MNHNS and CDR2 is SASEGT. DNA of the CDR3: TGTGCCAGTACGGGCGGTCCTAATCAGCCCCAGCATTTT. It translates to CASTGGPNQPQHF.

Worth noting for this clone: The same CDR3 is also encoded by other DNA sequences in this sample. The J gene is TRBJ2-3, the V gene TRBV5-1; TRBD1 aligns across 9 bases. J gave up 3 bases and V 3 bases, and 2 bases lay outside the gene matches. This CDR3 has 14 residues. Germline-derived CDR1 and CDR2 are SGHRS and YFSETQ. The CDR3 here is CASSSGQGTDTQYF. DNA for the CDR3: TGCGCCAGCAGCTCAGGACAGGGGACAGATACGCAGTATTTT.

The chain couples TRBV7-2 to TRBJ2-3; 12 nucleotides match TRBD1. There are 15 residues in the CDR3. Unmatched junction bases numbered 5, after V lost 5 bases and J lost 5 bases. Germline assignment: CDR1 SGHTA and CDR2 FQGNSA. CDR3 nucleotide sequence: TGTGCCAGCAGCACGGGACAGGGGGCTCTAGATACGCAGTATTTT. Protein sequence: CASSTGQGALDTQYF. The full variable domain, completed using reference TRBV7-2 and TRBJ2-3, is GAGVSQSPSNKVTEKGKDVELRCDPISGHTALYWYRQSLGQGLEFLIYFQGNSAPDKSGLPSDRFSAERTGGSVSTLTIQRTQQEDSAVYLCASSTGQGALDTQYFGPGTRLTVL.

The chain links TRBV10-3 to TRBJ2-7; tentatively, D is TRBD1 (5 bases). The CDR3 runs to 14 residues. Germline V gene data show CDR1 as ENHRY and CDR2 as SYGVKD. V lost 8 bases to trimming and J lost 1 base, with 15 bases between them. CDR3 amino acids: CAIGPQGTSYEQYF. The CDR3 nucleotides are TGTGCCATCGGGCCCCAGGGAACTTCCTACGAGCAGTACTTC.

This sequence joins TRBV4-2 and TRBJ2-5; D is undetermined. The CDR3 loop spans 15 amino acids. V was shortened by 0 bases and J by 2 bases, with 10 bases between the two germline ends. Germline CDR1 LGHNA, CDR2 YNFKEQ. CDR3 sequence reads: CASSQEYRLQETQYF. The CDR3 DNA reads as TGTGCCAGCAGCCAAGAGTATAGGCTGCAAGAGACCCAGTACTTC.

This clone was observed a handful of times. The chain recombines TRBV9 with TRBJ2-7, with D hard to call. The CDR3 consists of 14 residues. The germline V and J ends were trimmed by 7 bases and 0 bases, with 14 bases remaining between them. Germline CDR1 and CDR2: SGDLS and YYNGEE. This CDR3 reads CASSQTVSSYEQYF. The CDR3, as DNA: TGTGCCAGCTCTCAGACTGTTTCCTCCTACGAGCAGTACTTC.

The V call is TRBV9, the J call TRBJ2-2, with 10 bases aligning to TRBD2. Trimming took 2 bases from V and 4 from J; bases not matched to a gene: 11. The CDR3 runs to 18 residues. Germline V gene sequence: CDR1 SGDLS, CDR2 YYNGEE. This CDR3 is CASSVGLALGRGTGELFF. CDR3 DNA sequence: TGTGCCAGCAGCGTGGGACTAGCGTTGGGGCGAGGCACCGGGGAGCTGTTTTTT.